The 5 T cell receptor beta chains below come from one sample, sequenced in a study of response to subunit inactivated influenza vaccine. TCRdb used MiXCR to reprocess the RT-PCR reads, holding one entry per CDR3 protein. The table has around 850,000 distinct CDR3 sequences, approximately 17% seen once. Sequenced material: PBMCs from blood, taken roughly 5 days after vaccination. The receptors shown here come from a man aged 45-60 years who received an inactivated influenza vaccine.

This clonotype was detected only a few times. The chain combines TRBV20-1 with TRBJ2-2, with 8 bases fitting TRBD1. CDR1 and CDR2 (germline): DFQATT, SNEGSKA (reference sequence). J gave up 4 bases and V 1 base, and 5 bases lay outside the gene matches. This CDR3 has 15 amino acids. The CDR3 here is CSARATGGTTGELFF. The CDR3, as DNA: TGCAGTGCTAGAGCTACAGGGGGTACCACCGGGGAGCTGTTTTTT.

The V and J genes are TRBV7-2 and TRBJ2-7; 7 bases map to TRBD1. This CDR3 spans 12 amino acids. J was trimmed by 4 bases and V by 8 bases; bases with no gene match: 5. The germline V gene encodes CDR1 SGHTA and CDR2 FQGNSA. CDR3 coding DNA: TGTGCCAGCGGGACAGCACCTTACGAGCAGTACTTC. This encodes CASGTAPYEQYF.

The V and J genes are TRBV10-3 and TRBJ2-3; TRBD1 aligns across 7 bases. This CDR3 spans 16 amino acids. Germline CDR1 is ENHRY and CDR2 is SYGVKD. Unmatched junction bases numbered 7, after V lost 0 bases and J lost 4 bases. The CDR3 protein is CAISESTGWGPDTQYF. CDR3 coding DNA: TGTGCCATCAGTGAGTCGACAGGGTGGGGGCCAGATACGCAGTATTTT.

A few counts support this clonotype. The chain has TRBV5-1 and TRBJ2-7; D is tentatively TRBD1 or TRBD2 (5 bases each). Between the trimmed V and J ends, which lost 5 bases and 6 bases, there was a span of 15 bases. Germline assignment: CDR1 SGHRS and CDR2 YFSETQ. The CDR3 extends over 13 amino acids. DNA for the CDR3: TGCGCCAGCAGTGAAAGGGACCGGGGCGAGCAGTACTTC. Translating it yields CASSERDRGEQYF.

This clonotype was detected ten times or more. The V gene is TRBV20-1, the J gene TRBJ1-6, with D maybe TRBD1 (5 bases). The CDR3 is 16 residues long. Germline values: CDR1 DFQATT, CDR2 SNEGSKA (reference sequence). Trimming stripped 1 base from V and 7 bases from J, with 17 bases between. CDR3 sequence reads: CSARGTGRMINSPLHF. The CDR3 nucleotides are TGCAGTGCTAGAGGGACGGGGCGGATGATAAATTCACCCCTCCACTTT.